These 30 T cell receptor beta chains share one sample of origin, sequenced in a study of PD-1 and CTLA-4 blockade in melanoma (dated by TCRdb to about 2021). Libraries came from the immunoSEQ multiplex PCR assay. As stored in TCRdb, this immuneACCESS dataset retains in-frame rearrangements with V and J assigned. A fraction of the clones does not appear; measured against another copy, unresolved V genes explain less than half of the discrepancy, and the remainder lacks a known reason. Across this sample there are around 29,000 clones, with roughly 89% seen only once. The ten most abundant clones make up about 8.9% of the sample. This specimen consisted of CD8+ T cells from peripheral blood, obtained before anti-PD-1 treatment. The source is a human donor with melanoma.

This chain connects TRBV19 to TRBJ2-7, with 10 positions matching TRBD2. CDR3 length: 15 residues. J gave up 7 bases and V 3 bases, and 9 bases lay outside the gene matches. The germline V gene has CDR1 LNHDA and CDR2 SQIVND (reference sequence). The CDR3, as DNA: TGTGCCAGTAGTATCTACGGGACTAGCGTCCGTGAGCAGTACTTC. Its translation: CASSIYGTSVREQYF.

The rearrangement joins TRBV27 to TRBJ1-6; D ambiguous. The V end lost 2 bases, the J end lost 4 bases, and 9 bases lay between the germline ends. Germline V gene data show CDR1 as MNHEY and CDR2 as SMNVEV (reference sequence). The CDR3 totals 15 residues. The CDR3 nucleotides read TGTGCCAGCAGTTTAGAAGGGCAGTATAATTCACCCCTCCACTTT. This encodes CASSLEGQYNSPLHF.

The CDR3 spells CASSPQAGTDTQYF. The CDR3 DNA reads as TGTGCCAGCAGTCCACAGGCGGGCACAGATACGCAGTATTTT. The V gene is TRBV27, the J gene TRBJ2-3, with a tentative D call TRBD1 (5 bases). The germline gives CDR1 MNHEY, CDR2 SMNVEV (reference sequence). The CDR3 contains 14 residues. The ends were cut back, 5 bases at V and 1 base at J, with 10 bases in the middle.

The chain has TRBV19 and TRBJ2-2, with 7 bases lining up with TRBD1. CDR1 and CDR2 (germline): LNHDA, SQIVND (reference sequence). The J segment lost 6 bases and the V segment lost 6 bases, leaving 4 bases of the junction unmatched. The CDR3 consists of 13 residues. The CDR3 DNA sequence: TGTGCCAGTAGACACAGGGGTGCCGGGGAGCTGTTTTTT. Residues: CASRHRGAGELFF.

The gene calls are TRBV9 and TRBJ2-2; 13 bases are a match to TRBD2. This CDR3 has 15 amino acids. V shed 3 bases and J 7 bases; nucleotides not matched to a gene: 3. Germline V gene lookup returns CDR1 SGDLS and CDR2 YYNGEE. The CDR3 DNA is TGTGCCAGCAGCGGGACTAGCGGGAGAATCGGGGAGCTGTTTTTT. This codes for CASSGTSGRIGELFF.

The chain combines TRBV6-1 with TRBJ2-1; D is ambiguous. Trimming took 1 base from V and 6 from J, leaving 10 bases between them. Germline V gene sequence: CDR1 MNHNS, CDR2 SASEGT. The CDR3 contains 14 residues. The CDR3 nucleotides are TGTGCCAGCAGTGAAGGGTCCGGAATCAATGAGCAGTTCTTC. Its translation: CASSEGSGINEQFF.

Here the CDR3 reads CASTLAGGDTGELFF. The CDR3 nucleotides are TGTGCCAGCACCTTAGCGGGAGGGGACACCGGGGAGCTGTTTTTT. The chain carries TRBV6-5 and TRBJ2-2; 11 bases are shared with TRBD2. CDR1 and CDR2 from the germline V gene are MNHEY and SVGAGI. The CDR3 contains 15 residues. V trimming: 7 bases; J trimming: 3 bases; junction bases outside the gene matches: 4.

CDR3 sequence reads: CASSRTASLAYEQYF. CDR3 nucleotides: TGTGCCAGTAGTCGGACAGCCTCTCTAGCCTACGAGCAGTACTTC. V usage is TRBV19 and J usage is TRBJ2-7, with D maybe TRBD1 (6 bases). The germline V gene encodes CDR1 LNHDA and CDR2 SQIVND (reference sequence). The CDR3 covers 15 residues. Trimming left V 5 bases short and J 2 bases short, with 16 bases between.

The chain joins TRBV4-1 to TRBJ1-1; D uncertain. The CDR3 runs to 14 residues. Germline CDR1 MGHRA, CDR2 YSYEKL. The V gene lost 7 bases and the J gene lost 1 base, with 13 bases spanning the gap. The CDR3 protein is CASTTEPTNTEAFF. For the CDR3, the DNA is TGCGCCAGCACAACAGAGCCCACGAACACTGAAGCTTTCTTT.

In the case of this clone: Different DNA sequences within this sample yield the same CDR3. The J gene is TRBJ1-1, the V gene TRBV6-5, with D maybe TRBD1 (5 bases). The V gene lost 0 bases and the J gene lost 1 base, with 6 bases spanning the gap. From germline, CDR1 is MNHEY and CDR2 SVGAGI. The length of the CDR3 is 14 residues. CDR3 DNA: TGTGCCAGCAGTTACTCCGGGGGGAACACTGAAGCTTTCTTT. Protein: CASSYSGGNTEAFF.

The chain uses TRBV2 and TRBJ1-3, with D tentatively TRBD1 (5 bases). Germline loops: CDR1 SNHLY, CDR2 FYNNEI. V was clipped by 3 bases and J by 2 bases, with 8 bases between them. The CDR3 covers 14 residues. In DNA, the CDR3 is TGTGCCAGCAGTGAGCGGGGGACTGGAAACACCATATATTTT. Protein: CASSERGTGNTIYF.

The J gene is TRBJ2-5, the V gene TRBV7-8, with 7 bases fitting TRBD1. J gave up 2 bases and V 5 bases, and 8 bases lay outside the gene matches. Germline-derived CDR1 and CDR2 are SGHVS and FQNEAQ. The CDR3 has 15 amino acids. CDR3 sequence reads: CASSPRTGNQETQYF. The DNA of the CDR3 is TGTGCCAGCAGCCCCAGGACAGGCAATCAAGAGACCCAGTACTTC. Full variable domain (outside the CDR3, taken from reference TRBV7-8 and TRBJ2-5): GAGVSQSPRYKVAKRGQDVALRCDPISGHVSLFWYQQALGQGPEFLTYFQNEAQLDKSGLPSDRFFAERPEGSVSTLKIQRTQQEDSAVYLCASSPRTGNQETQYFGPGTRLLVL.

This clone was recorded only once. The chain carries TRBV4-1 and TRBJ2-7; TRBD1 agrees at 9 bases. There are 17 residues in the CDR3. In germline, CDR1 is MGHRA, CDR2 YSYEKL. The trim removed 0 bases at V and 4 bases at J, leaving 10 bases unmatched. CDR3 residues: CASSQDGAGTGTYEQYF. CDR3 bases: TGCGCCAGCAGCCAAGATGGCGCGGGGACAGGGACGTACGAGCAGTACTTC.

The V call is TRBV27, the J call TRBJ1-2; 8 nucleotides agree with TRBD1. CDR1 and CDR2 from the germline V gene are MNHEY and SMNVEV (reference sequence). This CDR3 contains 13 residues. V shed 6 bases, J shed 3 bases, and the junction held 3 bases outside the gene matches. CDR3 nucleotide sequence: TGTGCCAGCAGCCCGGGACAGGACTATGGCTACACCTTC. Encoded protein: CASSPGQDYGYTF.

The gene calls are TRBV10-3 and TRBJ1-2; no definite D call. Germline lookup yields CDR1 ENHRY and CDR2 SYGVKD. The ends were cut back, 5 bases at V and 1 base at J, with 17 bases in the middle. The length of the CDR3 is 16 residues. CDR3 DNA: TGTGCCATCAGTCCCGTAGAAGTCGGAAGTAACTATGGCTACACCTTC. It specifies CAISPVEVGSNYGYTF.

The chain carries TRBV30 and TRBJ1-1; 8 positions match TRBD1. The CDR3 consists of 14 residues. Germline V gene sequence: CDR1 GTSNPN, CDR2 SVGIG (reference sequence). V was clipped by 5 bases and J by 1 base; unmatched bases: 6. CDR3 bases: TGTGCCTGGTCCCCCGGGACAGGGAACACTGAAGCTTTCTTT. It specifies CAWSPGTGNTEAFF.

J is TRBJ1-4 and V is TRBV4-1; D is unresolved. Germline-derived CDR1 and CDR2 are MGHRA and YSYEKL. The V end lost 0 bases, the J end lost 5 bases, and 7 bases lay between the germline ends. The CDR3 runs 14 residues. The CDR3 coding sequence is TGCGCCAGCAGCCAAGAGGGCCTCAATGAAAAACTGTTTTTT. It codes for CASSQEGLNEKLFF.

The chain recombines TRBV19 with TRBJ1-5; no reliable D call. Germline assignment: CDR1 LNHDA and CDR2 SQIVND (reference sequence). Trimming left V 3 bases short and J 2 bases short, with 5 bases between. The CDR3 covers 13 residues. In nucleotides, the CDR3 is TGTGCCAGTAGTATGATGGGCAATCAGCCCCAGCATTTT. Translation: CASSMMGNQPQHF.

Here the CDR3 reads CASAGEAGQPQHF. The CDR3 coding sequence is TGTGCCAGCGCTGGGGAGGCGGGTCAGCCCCAGCATTTT. The chain couples TRBV6-5 to TRBJ1-5; D remains unclear. V lost 8 bases to trimming and J lost 6 bases, with 14 bases between them. Germline-derived CDR1 and CDR2 are MNHEY and SVGAGI. The CDR3 extends over 13 amino acids.

The chain recombines TRBV7-7 with TRBJ2-5; 9 bases map to TRBD1. V was pared by 5 bases and J by 5 bases, with 9 bases of the junction left unmatched. Germline V gene data show CDR1 as SSHAT and CDR2 as FNYEAQ (reference sequence). The CDR3 is made up of 15 amino acids. CDR3 DNA: TGTGCCAGCAGCACGAGGGCGGGGACAGGGGAGACCCAGTACTTC. Translation: CASSTRAGTGETQYF.

The genes are TRBV7-9 and TRBJ2-7; 9 bases map to TRBD1. The CDR3 has 14 residues. Germline V gene lookup returns CDR1 SEHNR and CDR2 FQNEAQ (reference sequence). V shed 3 bases and J 4 bases; nucleotides not matched to a gene: 4. CDR3 DNA: TGTGCCAGCAGCTTTGACAGGGGGGGTTACGAGCAGTACTTC. Its translation is CASSFDRGGYEQYF.

The V gene is TRBV5-1, the J gene TRBJ1-2; maybe TRBD1 (6 bases). The CDR3 is made up of 13 amino acids. Germline V gives CDR1 SGHRS, CDR2 YFSETQ. Trimming stripped 5 bases from V and 5 bases from J, with 13 bases between. The chain's CDR3 is CASRVTGAYGYTF. The DNA for the CDR3 is TGCGCCAGCAGGGTGACAGGAGCTTATGGCTACACCTTC.

The chain links TRBV4-1 to TRBJ2-5; 12 bases match TRBD2. Germline V CDR1 and CDR2: MGHRA, YSYEKL. The CDR3 sequence is 15 residues long. The trim removed 4 bases at V and 5 bases at J, leaving 5 bases unmatched. The CDR3 reads CASSPLAGGPETQYF. Written as DNA, the CDR3 is TGCGCCAGCAGCCCCCTAGCGGGGGGGCCGGAGACCCAGTACTTC.

Comment on this clone: Other nucleotide sequences in the sample specify the same CDR3. The chain couples TRBV24-1 to TRBJ2-5; maybe TRBD1 (5 bases). The CDR3 extends over 15 amino acids. CDR1 and CDR2 from the germline V gene are KGHDR and SFDVKD. V lost 1 base and J 1 base, leaving 9 bases between the germline ends. The CDR3 DNA reads as TGTGCCACCAGTGATTTATGGCAGGGCCAAGAGACCCAGTACTTC. Its protein is CATSDLWQGQETQYF.

The chain links TRBV19 to TRBJ1-1; D not resolved. The CDR3 has 15 amino acids. The V and J ends lost 0 bases and 0 bases respectively, with 8 bases between them. Germline CDR1 reads LNHDA; CDR2 reads SQIVND (reference sequence). The CDR3 sequence is CASSIDVGLNTEAFF. The DNA of the CDR3 is TGTGCCAGTAGTATAGATGTAGGGTTGAACACTGAAGCTTTCTTT.

The CDR3 is CASSLVPSGTSNQPQHF. As DNA, the CDR3 is TGCGCCAGCAGCTTGGTACCCTCAGGGACGAGCAATCAGCCCCAGCATTTT. This chain joins TRBV5-1 and TRBJ1-5; tentative D call: TRBD1 (5 bases). Germline values: CDR1 SGHRS, CDR2 YFSETQ. The V end lost 0 bases, the J end lost 1 base, and 14 bases lay between the germline ends. This CDR3 spans 17 amino acids.

V usage is TRBV15 and J usage is TRBJ1-5, with a weak D call TRBD1 (5 bases). The CDR3 is 14 amino acids. Germline V gene data show CDR1 as LNHNV and CDR2 as YYDKDF (reference sequence). V lost 8 bases, J lost 3 bases, and 14 bases lay in between. The CDR3 protein is CATFGGDFNQPQHF. The CDR3 DNA sequence: TGTGCCACCTTCGGGGGGGATTTCAATCAGCCCCAGCATTTT.

The chain recombines TRBV30 with TRBJ1-4; a weak D match, TRBD1 (6 bases). V was clipped by 3 bases and J by 15 bases, with 14 bases between them. The CDR3 is made up of 11 amino acids. Germline CDR1 reads GTSNPN; CDR2 reads SVGIG (reference sequence). The CDR3 bases are TGTGCCTGGAGCCCCGGTCCAGGGGTGTTTTTT. Translating gives CAWSPGPGVFF.

This rearrangement joins TRBV28 to TRBJ1-1; D ambiguous. Trimming stripped 7 bases from V and 4 bases from J, with 22 bases between. This CDR3 is built from 16 residues. The germline V gene has CDR1 MDHEN and CDR2 SYDVKM. This chain's CDR3 is CASTRAEGRLSTEAFF. Here the CDR3 DNA reads TGTGCCAGCACCCGAGCGGAGGGAAGGTTGTCCACTGAAGCTTTCTTT.

The sample holds one count of this clone. The chain couples TRBV29-1 to TRBJ2-7; possibly TRBD1 or TRBD2 for D (5 bases each). Germline CDR1 reads SQVTM; CDR2 reads ANQGSEA. The V and J ends lost 6 bases and 2 bases respectively, with 11 bases between them. This CDR3 region has 12 residues. CDR3 residues: CSVRDGPYEQYF. The CDR3 DNA follows: TGCAGCGTACGGGACGGACCCTACGAGCAGTACTTC.